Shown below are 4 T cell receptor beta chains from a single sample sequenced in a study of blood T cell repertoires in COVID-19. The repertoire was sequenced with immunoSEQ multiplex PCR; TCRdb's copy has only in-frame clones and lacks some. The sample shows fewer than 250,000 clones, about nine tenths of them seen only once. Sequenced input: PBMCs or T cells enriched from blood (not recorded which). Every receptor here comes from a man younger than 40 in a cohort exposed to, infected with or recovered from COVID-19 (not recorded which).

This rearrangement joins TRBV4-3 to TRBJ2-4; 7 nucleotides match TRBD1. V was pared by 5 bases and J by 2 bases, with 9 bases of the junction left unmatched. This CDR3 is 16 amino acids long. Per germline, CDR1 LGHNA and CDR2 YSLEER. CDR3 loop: CASSDRQGSPKNIQYF. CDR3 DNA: TGCGCCAGCAGCGACCGACAGGGTAGTCCCAAAAACATTCAGTACTTC.

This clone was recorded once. CDR3 sequence reads: CASSIEGGVHEQYF. DNA of the CDR3: TGTGCCAGTAGTATAGAGGGAGGGGTCCACGAGCAGTACTTC. This sequence joins TRBV19 and TRBJ2-7; TRBD2 matches 7 bases. The CDR3 is made up of 14 amino acids. Germline lookup yields CDR1 LNHDA and CDR2 SQIVND (reference sequence). The V gene end was trimmed by 0 bases and the J gene end by 5 bases; junction bases not matched to a gene: 4.

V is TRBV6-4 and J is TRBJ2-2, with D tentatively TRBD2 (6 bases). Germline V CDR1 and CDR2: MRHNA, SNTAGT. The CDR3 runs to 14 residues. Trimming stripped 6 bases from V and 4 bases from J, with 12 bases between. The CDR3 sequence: CASRRLGGTGELFF. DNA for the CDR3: TGTGCCAGCAGGCGGCTCGGGGGCACCGGGGAGCTGTTTTTT.

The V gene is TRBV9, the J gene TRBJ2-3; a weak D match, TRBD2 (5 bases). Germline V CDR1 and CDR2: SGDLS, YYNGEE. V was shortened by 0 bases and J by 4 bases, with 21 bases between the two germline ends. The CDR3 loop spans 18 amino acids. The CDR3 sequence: CASSVGAERLLRSDTQYF. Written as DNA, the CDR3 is TGTGCCAGCAGCGTAGGAGCGGAGCGACTGTTACGCTCAGATACGCAGTATTTT.